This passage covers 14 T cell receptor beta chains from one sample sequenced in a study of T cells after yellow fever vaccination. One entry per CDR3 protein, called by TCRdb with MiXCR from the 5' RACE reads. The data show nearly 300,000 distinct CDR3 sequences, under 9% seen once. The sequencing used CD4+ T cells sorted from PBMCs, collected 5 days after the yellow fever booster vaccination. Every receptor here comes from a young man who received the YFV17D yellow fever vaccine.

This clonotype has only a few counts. The CDR3 DNA follows: TGTGCCAGCAGCTTACAGTCCCAGTTCGACGAGCAGTACTTC. It encodes CASSLQSQFDEQYF. This chain uses TRBV7-2 with TRBJ2-7; D is ambiguous. The V and J ends lost 2 bases and 5 bases respectively, with 13 bases between them. Germline lookup yields CDR1 SGHTA and CDR2 FQGNSA. This CDR3 comprises 14 residues.

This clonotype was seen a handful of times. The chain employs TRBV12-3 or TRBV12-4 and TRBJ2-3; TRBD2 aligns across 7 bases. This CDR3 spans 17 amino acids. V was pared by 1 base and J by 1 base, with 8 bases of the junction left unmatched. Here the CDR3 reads CASSLVAGVGGTDTQYF. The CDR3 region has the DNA TGTGCCAGCAGTTTAGTGGCGGGGGTGGGGGGCACAGATACGCAGTATTTT.

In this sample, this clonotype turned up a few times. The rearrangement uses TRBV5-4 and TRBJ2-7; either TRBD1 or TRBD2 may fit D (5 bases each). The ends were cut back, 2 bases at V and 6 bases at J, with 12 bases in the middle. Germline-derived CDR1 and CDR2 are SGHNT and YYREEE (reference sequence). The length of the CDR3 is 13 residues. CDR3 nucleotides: TGTGCCAGCAGCTTAGAGGGGTTGGGCGAGCAGTACTTC. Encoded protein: CASSLEGLGEQYF.

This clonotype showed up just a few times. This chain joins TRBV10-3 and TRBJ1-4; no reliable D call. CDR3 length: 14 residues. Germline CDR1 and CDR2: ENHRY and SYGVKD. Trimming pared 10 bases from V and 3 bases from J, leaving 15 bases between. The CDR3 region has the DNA TGTGCCACCGCTCGGACGCTCGCTAATGAAAAACTGTTTTTT. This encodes CATARTLANEKLFF.

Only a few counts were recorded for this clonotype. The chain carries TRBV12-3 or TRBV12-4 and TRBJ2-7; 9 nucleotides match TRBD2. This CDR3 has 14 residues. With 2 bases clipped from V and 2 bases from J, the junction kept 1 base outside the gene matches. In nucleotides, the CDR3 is TGTGCCAGCAGTTTAACTAGCGGGCCCTACGAGCAGTACTTC. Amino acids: CASSLTSGPYEQYF.

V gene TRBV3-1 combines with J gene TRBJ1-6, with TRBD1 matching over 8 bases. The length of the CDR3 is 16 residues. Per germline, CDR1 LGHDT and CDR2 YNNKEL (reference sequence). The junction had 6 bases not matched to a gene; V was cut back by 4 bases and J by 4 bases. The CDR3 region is CASSRTRTGYNSPLHF. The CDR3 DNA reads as TGTGCCAGCAGCCGCACCCGGACAGGGTATAATTCACCCCTCCACTTT.

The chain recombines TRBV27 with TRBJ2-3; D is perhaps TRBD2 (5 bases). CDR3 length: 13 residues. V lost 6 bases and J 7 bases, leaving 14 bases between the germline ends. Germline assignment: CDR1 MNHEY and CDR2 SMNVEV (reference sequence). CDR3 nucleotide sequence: TGTGCCAGCAGGCCCGGGGATCAAAATACGCAGTATTTT. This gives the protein CASRPGDQNTQYF.

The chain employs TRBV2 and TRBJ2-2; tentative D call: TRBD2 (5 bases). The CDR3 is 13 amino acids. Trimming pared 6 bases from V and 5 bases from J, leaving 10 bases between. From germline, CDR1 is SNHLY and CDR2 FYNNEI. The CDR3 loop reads CASRKTTTGELFF. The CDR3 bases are TGTGCCAGCAGAAAGACTACAACCGGGGAGCTGTTTTTT.

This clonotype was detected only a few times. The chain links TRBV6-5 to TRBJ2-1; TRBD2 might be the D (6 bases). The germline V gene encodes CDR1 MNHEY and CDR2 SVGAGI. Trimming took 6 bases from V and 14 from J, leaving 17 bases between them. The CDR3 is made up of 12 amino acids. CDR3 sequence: CASSRGTSREFF. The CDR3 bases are TGTGCCAGCAGCCGCGGGACCTCGCGGGAGTTCTTC.

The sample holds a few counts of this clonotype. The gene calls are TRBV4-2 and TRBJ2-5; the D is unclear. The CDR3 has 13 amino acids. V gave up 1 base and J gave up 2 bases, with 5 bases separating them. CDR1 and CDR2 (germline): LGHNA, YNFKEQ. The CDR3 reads CASSQGPQETQYF. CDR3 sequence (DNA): TGTGCCAGCAGCCAAGGACCACAAGAGACCCAGTACTTC.

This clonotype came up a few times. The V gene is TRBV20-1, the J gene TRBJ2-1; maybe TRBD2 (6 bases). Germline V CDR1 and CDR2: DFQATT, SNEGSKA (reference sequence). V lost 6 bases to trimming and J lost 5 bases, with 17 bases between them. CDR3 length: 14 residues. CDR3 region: CSALRGTNNNEQFF. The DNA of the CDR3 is TGCAGTGCCCTACGCGGGACGAATAACAATGAGCAGTTCTTC.

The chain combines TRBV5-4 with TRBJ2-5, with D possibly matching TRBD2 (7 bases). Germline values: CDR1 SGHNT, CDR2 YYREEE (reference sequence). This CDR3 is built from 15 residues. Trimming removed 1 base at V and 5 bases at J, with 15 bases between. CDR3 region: CASSLRGAVGETQYF. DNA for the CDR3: TGTGCCAGCAGCTTGCGGGGGGCCGTGGGGGAGACCCAGTACTTC. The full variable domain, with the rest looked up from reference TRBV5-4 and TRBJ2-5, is ETGVTQSPTHLIKTRGQQVTLRCSSQSGHNTVSWYQQALGQGPQFIFQYYREEENGRGNFPPRFSGLQFPNYSSELNVNALELDDSALYLCASSLRGAVGETQYFGPGTRLLVL.

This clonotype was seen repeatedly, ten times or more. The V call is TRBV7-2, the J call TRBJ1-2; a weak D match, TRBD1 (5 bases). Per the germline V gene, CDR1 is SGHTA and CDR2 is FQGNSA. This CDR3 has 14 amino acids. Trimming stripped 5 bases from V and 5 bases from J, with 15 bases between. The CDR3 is CASSPRQFLYGYTF. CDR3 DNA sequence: TGTGCCAGCAGCCCTCGACAGTTCCTTTATGGCTACACCTTC.

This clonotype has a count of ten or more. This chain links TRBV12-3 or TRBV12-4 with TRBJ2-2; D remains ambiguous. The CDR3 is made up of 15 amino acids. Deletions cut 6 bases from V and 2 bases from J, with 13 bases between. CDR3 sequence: CASRQGLTNTGELFF. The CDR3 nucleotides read TGTGCCAGCAGACAAGGGCTGACAAACACCGGGGAGCTGTTTTTT.